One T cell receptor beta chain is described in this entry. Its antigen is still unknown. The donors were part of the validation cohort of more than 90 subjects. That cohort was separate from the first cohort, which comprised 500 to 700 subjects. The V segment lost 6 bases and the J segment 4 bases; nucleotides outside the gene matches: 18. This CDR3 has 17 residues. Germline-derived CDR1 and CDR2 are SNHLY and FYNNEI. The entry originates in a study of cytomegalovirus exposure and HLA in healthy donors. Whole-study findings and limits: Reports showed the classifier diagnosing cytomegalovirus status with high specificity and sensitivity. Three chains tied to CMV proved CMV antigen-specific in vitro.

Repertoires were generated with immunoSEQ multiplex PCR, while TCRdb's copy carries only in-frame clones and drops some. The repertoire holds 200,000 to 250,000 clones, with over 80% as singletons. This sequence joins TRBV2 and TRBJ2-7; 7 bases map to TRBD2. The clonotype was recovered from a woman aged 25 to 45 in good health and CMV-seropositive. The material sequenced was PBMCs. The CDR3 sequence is CASRIFGKRDGGYEQYF. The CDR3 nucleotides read TGTGCCAGCAGAATCTTCGGCAAGCGGGATGGGGGATACGAGCAGTACTTC.